This T cell receptor beta chain was sequenced during a study of cytomegalovirus exposure and HLA in healthy donors. Study-wide points: Most of the CMV-associated TCR beta chains (in a later analysis) appeared to be HLA-restricted.

V shed 5 bases and J 11 bases; nucleotides not matched to a gene: 17. Germline CDR1 is MNHEY and CDR2 is SMNVEV (reference sequence). This CDR3 has 15 amino acids. Concerning this clone: What it binds is not known.

PCR was performed using 60 Vbeta and 13 Jbeta primers. Clones were read by immunoSEQ multiplex PCR, and TCRdb kept only the in-frame ones, dropping some. The profile covers fewer than 150,000 clones, with 80% appearing a single time and about 4.7% taken by the ten largest. Sequenced input: PBMCs. The chain uses TRBV27 and TRBJ1-1, with 7 bases identical to TRBD1. The sequence derives from a male donor in good health and CMV-seronegative. The CDR3 spells CASSLDRPTSSPAFF. DNA for the CDR3: TGTGCCAGCAGTCTGGACAGGCCTACCAGCTCGCCTGCTTTCTTT.